This is a list of T cell receptor beta chains from one sample in a study of cytotoxic CD8 clonotypes in ibrutinib-treated CLL. Assay used: immunoSEQ multiplex PCR; TCRdb lists only in-frame clones, some missing. Of roughly 180,000 clones listed, more than 80% are singletons. Here the sequenced sample was PBMCs, taken after 24 months of ibrutinib treatment. These receptors came from a human donor with chronic lymphocytic leukemia. Both conserved end residues are part of each CDR3. A D gene is named only where the DNA matches it firmly. Rows give clone size only sometimes, using once, few, many, or a class for an expanded clone.

>TRBD1|TRBV28|TRBJ2-3|.
CASSSDRGSTDTQYF
TGTGCCAGCAGTAGCGACAGGGGAAGCACAGATACGCAGTATTTT
>.|TRBV28|TRBJ1-2|.
CASSLPRGSRLGGYTF
TGTGCCAGCAGTTTGCCCCGAGGGAGCAGGTTAGGTGGCTACACCTTC
>.|TRBV29-1|TRBJ1-1|few
CSARRVRSEAFF
TGCAGCGCCCGCAGGGTGAGGAGCGAAGCTTTCTTT
>.|TRBV18|TRBJ2-7|.
CASSRDSSYEQYF
TGTGCCAGCTCGCGGGACAGCTCCTACGAGCAGTACTTC
>.|TRBV5-4|TRBJ2-1|.
CASSLGGAVPANEQFF
TGTGCCAGCAGCCTTGGGGGGGCCGTTCCCGCAAATGAGCAGTTCTTC
>.|TRBV27|TRBJ1-3|.
CASSLSGGSGNTIYF
TGTGCCAGCAGTTTATCCGGGGGATCTGGAAACACCATATATTTT
>.|TRBV6-6|TRBJ2-6|.
CASRGESSGANVLTF
TGTGCCAGCAGGGGGGAGAGCTCTGGGGCCAACGTCCTGACTTTC
>.|TRBV9|TRBJ2-5|.
CASSVDGTFPEETQYF
TGTGCCAGCAGCGTAGACGGGACTTTTCCCGAAGAGACCCAGTACTTC
>TRBD1|TRBV30|TRBJ2-7|.
CAWSEQGAVEQYF
TGTGCCTGGAGTGAACAGGGGGCGGTCGAGCAGTACTTC
>.|TRBV18|TRBJ2-1|.
CASSPSGPYNEQFF
TGTGCCAGCTCACCTAGCGGCCCCTACAATGAGCAGTTCTTC
>TRBD1|TRBV6-5|TRBJ1-2|.
CASTNGQGYGYTF
TGTGCCAGCACAAACGGACAGGGGTATGGCTACACCTTC
>.|TRBV5-1|TRBJ1-2|.
CASGPGTQYGYTF
TGCGCCAGCGGACCCGGGACACAATATGGCTACACCTTC
>.|TRBV28|TRBJ1-5|.
CASSFGVYSNQPQHF
TGTGCCAGCAGTTTTGGGGTTTATAGCAATCAGCCCCAGCATTTT
>TRBD1|TRBV5-1|TRBJ1-4|few
CASSRTGGTATNEKLFF
TGCGCCAGCAGCCGGACAGGGGGAACGGCAACTAATGAAAAACTGTTTTTT
>.|TRBV18|TRBJ1-6|.
CASSPRGSGSHNSPLHF
TGTGCCAGCTCACCCCGAGGGTCGGGAAGTCATAATTCACCCCTCCACTTT
>.|TRBV28|TRBJ2-2|.
CASRKQPFVSGELFF
TGTGCCAGCAGAAAACAGCCGTTCGTTTCCGGGGAGCTGTTTTTT
>.|TRBV4-3|TRBJ1-1|once
CASSQGDLNTEAFF
TGCGCCAGCAGCCAAGGGGACCTGAACACTGAAGCTTTCTTT
>TRBD2|TRBV9|TRBJ2-3|.
CASSVVGGRSTDTQYF
TGTGCCAGCAGCGTAGTAGGCGGGAGAAGCACAGATACGCAGTATTTT
>.|TRBV7-9|TRBJ1-1|.
CASSLVGGVGTEAFF
TGTGCCAGCAGCTTAGTAGGAGGGGTGGGCACTGAAGCTTTCTTT
>TRBD1|TRBV28|TRBJ1-4|.
CASSPIGQGGEKLFF
TGTGCCAGCAGTCCTATTGGACAGGGGGGTGAAAAACTGTTTTTT
>.|TRBV6-5|TRBJ2-7|.
CASSPAYEQYF
TGTGCCAGCAGTCCTGCCTACGAGCAGTACTTC
>.|TRBV5-1|TRBJ1-3|.
CASSPAGQTSGNTIYF
TGCGCCAGCAGCCCAGCCGGACAGACCTCTGGAAACACCATATATTTT
>TRBD1|TRBV6-6|TRBJ1-5|.
CASSYGRGTLQPQHF
TGTGCCAGCAGTTACGGCAGGGGGACTCTGCAGCCCCAGCATTTT
>.|TRBV6-6|TRBJ1-1|.
CASTKGLMNTEAFF
TGTGCCAGCACTAAGGGACTGATGAACACTGAAGCTTTCTTT
>.|TRBV6-6|TRBJ1-5|few
CASRPAAADSNQPQHF
TGTGCCAGCAGGCCGGCGGCAGCCGATAGCAATCAGCCCCAGCATTTT
>.|TRBV4-2|TRBJ2-3|once
CASSQDSQALDTQYF
TGTGCCAGCAGCCAAGATTCTCAGGCCTTAGATACGCAGTATTTT
>TRBD1|TRBV4-3|TRBJ2-3|.
CASSLQGVGTDTQYF
TGCGCCAGCAGCCTCCAGGGGGTAGGCACAGATACGCAGTATTTT
>.|TRBV7-9|TRBJ1-6|.
CASSLAGVSPLHF
TGTGCCAGCAGCTTAGCCGGGGTGTCTCCCCTCCACTTT
>.|TRBV4-1|TRBJ2-1|.
CASSRGLARDNEQFF
TGCGCCAGCAGCCGAGGACTGGCTAGGGACAATGAGCAGTTCTTC
>TRBD1|TRBV19|TRBJ2-7|.
CASSPGTGGYEQYF
TGTGCCAGTAGTCCCGGGACAGGGGGGTACGAGCAGTACTTC
>.|TRBV4-1|TRBJ1-2|.
CASSQDLLQGRDGYTF
TGCGCCAGCAGCCAAGATCTATTGCAGGGAAGGGACGGCTACACCTTC
>.|TRBV28|TRBJ1-4|.
CASRGGAATNEKLFF
TGTGCCAGCAGGGGGGGAGCAGCAACTAATGAAAAACTGTTTTTT
>.|TRBV19|TRBJ2-1|.
CASSTRQVWNEQFF
TGTGCCAGTAGTACGCGACAGGTTTGGAATGAGCAGTTCTTC
>.|TRBV9|TRBJ2-7|few
CASSVATGVAYEQYF
TGTGCCAGCAGCGTAGCAACGGGGGTGGCCTACGAGCAGTACTTC
>TRBD1|TRBV19|TRBJ1-2|.
CASTTGGNGYTF
TGTGCCAGTACCACAGGGGGAAATGGCTACACCTTC
>TRBD1|TRBV6-5|TRBJ1-2|.
CASGDRGPGGYTF
TGTGCCAGCGGTGACAGGGGGCCGGGAGGCTACACCTTC
>.|TRBV30|TRBJ2-1|.
CAWSQKGYNEQFF
TGTGCCTGGAGTCAGAAGGGTTACAATGAGCAGTTCTTC
>TRBD1|TRBV6-6|TRBJ2-4|.
CASSSPDRERNQYF
TGTGCCAGCAGTAGCCCGGACAGGGAGAGGAATCAGTACTTC
>.|TRBV18|TRBJ1-6|.
CASSLRGDSPLHF
TGTGCCAGCTCCCTTAGGGGAGATTCACCCCTCCACTTT
>TRBD2|TRBV4-3|TRBJ2-7|.
CASSQGLAGVREQYF
TGCGCCAGCAGCCAAGGACTAGCGGGAGTACGGGAGCAGTACTTC
>.|TRBV27|TRBJ2-5|.
CASSLLRGETQYF
TGTGCCAGCAGTTTATTAAGGGGGGAGACCCAGTACTTC
>TRBD1|TRBV19|TRBJ1-2|.
CASRLDTGVRGYTF
TGTGCCAGTAGGCTGGATACAGGGGTTCGCGGCTACACCTTC
>.|TRBV10-3|TRBJ2-3|.
CAISDSSGTLQYF
TGTGCCATCAGTGACTCCTCGGGGACCCTGCAGTATTTT
>TRBD1|TRBV10-3|TRBJ2-7|.
CAISGRRQGTSYEQYF
TGTGCCATCAGTGGCAGGAGACAGGGGACCTCCTACGAGCAGTACTTC
>.|TRBV12-1|TRBJ1-2|.
CASSFVQGAYGYTF
TGTGCCAGCAGCTTTGTACAGGGGGCTTATGGCTACACCTTC
>.|TRBV5-6|TRBJ2-5|.
CASSLGGEETQYF
TGTGCCAGCAGCTTGGGAGGGGAAGAGACCCAGTACTTC
>.|TRBV7-2|TRBJ2-3|.
CASSSLDTQYF
TGTGCCAGCAGCTCATTAGATACGCAGTATTTT
>TRBD2|TRBV19|TRBJ2-7|.
CASSIGGGSLNEQYF
TGTGCCAGTAGTATAGGAGGCGGGAGTCTCAACGAGCAGTACTTC
>.|TRBV19|TRBJ2-7|once
CASSIQWRTLSVYEQYF
TGTGCCAGTAGTATTCAGTGGAGGACGCTCAGTGTCTACGAGCAGTACTTC
>TRBD1|TRBV10-3|TRBJ2-1|.
CAISPMTGETYNEQFF
TGTGCCATCAGTCCTATGACAGGGGAAACCTACAATGAGCAGTTCTTC